These T cell receptor beta chains were read from a single sample in a study of cytomegalovirus exposure and HLA in healthy donors. TCRdb's copy holds only in-frame clones and misses some; the assay was immunoSEQ multiplex PCR. This sample has 150,000 or so clones, with approximately 84% found just once. The sequenced sample was PBMCs. These TCRs come from a woman aged 18 to 35 in good health and CMV-seronegative. CDR3s include the opening cysteine and the closing phenylalanine or tryptophan. The D gene is left open where the match is weak. Clone size is stated in some rows and not others, as once, few, many or a class when expanded.

j_call clone_size d_call v_call cdr3_nt cdr3_aa
TRBJ2-7 . . TRBV25-1 TGTGCCAGCAGTGGAGTCTTGGTCTACGAGCAGTACTTC CASSGVLVYEQYF
TRBJ2-2 . TRBD2 TRBV11-3 TGTGCCAGCAGCGGAGGGACTAGCGGGAACACCGGGGAGCTGTTTTTT CASSGGTSGNTGELFF
TRBJ2-5 few . TRBV27 TGTGCCAGCAGGAGCGTGGGAGAGACCCAGTACTTC CASRSVGETQYF
TRBJ2-2 few . TRBV27 TGTGCCAGCAGCCCAGGTTCGAACACCGGGGAGCTGTTTTTT CASSPGSNTGELFF
TRBJ2-7 . . TRBV6-1 TGTGCCACCTTACTTCCTCCTAGTCCCTACGAGCAGTACTTC CATLLPPSPYEQYF
TRBJ1-6 . TRBD1 TRBV28 TGTGCCAGCCAGACAGGGGGCAGTTCACCCCTCCACTTT CASQTGGSSPLHF
TRBJ1-5 . . TRBV10-3 TGTGCCATCAGTGAGTCGAAGGGGCCCGGTCAGCCCCAGCATTTT CAISESKGPGQPQHF
TRBJ2-3 . TRBD2 TRBV9 TGTGCCAGCAGCGTAGCTCGGCTAGCGGGCACAGATACGCAGTATTTT CASSVARLAGTDTQYF
TRBJ1-4 . . TRBV4-2 TGTGCCAGCAGCCCCGAGATTTCAACTAATGAAAAACTGTTTTTT CASSPEISTNEKLFF
TRBJ2-1 . . TRBV12-5 TGTGCTAGTGGTTTCAAAGGGGACAATGAGCAGTTCTTC CASGFKGDNEQFF
TRBJ1-3 . . TRBV19 TGTGCCAGTCTCCCCCTGGGCGGGGCGGGGGGAAACACCATATATTTT CASLPLGGAGGNTIYF
TRBJ1-1 . . TRBV30 TGTGCCTGGAGAATCCGGGGGGTCGACACTGAAGCTTTCTTT CAWRIRGVDTEAFF
TRBJ2-7 . . TRBV5-5 TGTGCCAGCGGGGGGAAGGGCCCCTACGAGCAGTACTTC CASGGKGPYEQYF
TRBJ2-7 . . TRBV27 TGTGCCAGCAGTCCCGGGACAACTTCCTACGAGCAGTACTTC CASSPGTTSYEQYF
TRBJ2-1 . . TRBV7-9 TGTGCCAGCAGCTTGGAGGGGACGGTCTACAATGAGCAGTTCTTC CASSLEGTVYNEQFF
TRBJ2-5 once TRBD1 TRBV11-2 TGTGCCAGCAGCTTAGGGGGGACAGACCAAGAGACCCAGTACTTC CASSLGGTDQETQYF